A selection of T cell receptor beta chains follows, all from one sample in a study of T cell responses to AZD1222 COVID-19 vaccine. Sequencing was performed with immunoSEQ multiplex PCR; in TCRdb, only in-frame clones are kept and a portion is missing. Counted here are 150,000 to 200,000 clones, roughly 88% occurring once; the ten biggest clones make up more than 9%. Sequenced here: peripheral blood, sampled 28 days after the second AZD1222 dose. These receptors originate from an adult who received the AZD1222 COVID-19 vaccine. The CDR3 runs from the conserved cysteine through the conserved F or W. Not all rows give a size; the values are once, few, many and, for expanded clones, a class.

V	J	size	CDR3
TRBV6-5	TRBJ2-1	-	CASSRAGIYNEQFF
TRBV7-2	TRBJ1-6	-	CASSPTGMSSYNSPLHF
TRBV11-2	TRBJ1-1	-	CASIMGSLNTEAFF
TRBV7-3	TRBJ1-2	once	CASSLSGQTYTF
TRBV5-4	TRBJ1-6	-	CASSLGGTANSPLHF
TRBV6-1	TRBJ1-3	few	CASSEVLSSGSGNTIYF
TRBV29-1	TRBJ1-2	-	CSVGDGGGYTF
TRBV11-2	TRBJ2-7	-	CASSLGQASYEQYF
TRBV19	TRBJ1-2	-	CASSRGRSGYGYTF
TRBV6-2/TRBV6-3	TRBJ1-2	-	CASSSRGKSYGYTF
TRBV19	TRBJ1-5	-	CASSIGQGTNQPQHF
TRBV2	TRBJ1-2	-	CASSDSGARGYGYTF
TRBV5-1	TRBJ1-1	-	CASSQGVMNTEAFF
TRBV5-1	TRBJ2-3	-	CASSLDPLSDTQYF
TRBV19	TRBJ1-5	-	CASSPDRPNQPQHF
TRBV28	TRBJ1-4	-	CASSLLGGRKTNEKLFF
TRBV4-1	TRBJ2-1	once	CASSQSGTLDEQFF
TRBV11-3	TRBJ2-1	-	CASSLDETNEQFF
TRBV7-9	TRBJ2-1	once	CASSPSGSGGMQFF
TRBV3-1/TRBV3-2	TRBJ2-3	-	CASSPTPGLAGGSTDTQYF
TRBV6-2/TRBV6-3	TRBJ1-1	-	CASSKTGGGTEAFF
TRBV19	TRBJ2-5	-	CASKSGWQGETQYF
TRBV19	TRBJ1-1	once	CASLRQGGAEAFF
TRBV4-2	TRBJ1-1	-	CASSPWTGRNTEAFF
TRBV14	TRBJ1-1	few	CASSQDLGFRTEAFF
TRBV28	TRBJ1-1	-	CASTSRFEGHTEAFF
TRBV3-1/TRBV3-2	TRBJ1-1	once	CASSSQPGGYTEAFF
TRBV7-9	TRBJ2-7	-	CASSLGATPPYEQYF
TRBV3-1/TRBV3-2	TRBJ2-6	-	CASSQDPPTAGANVLTF
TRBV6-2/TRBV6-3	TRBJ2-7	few	CASSYSQGPYYEQYF
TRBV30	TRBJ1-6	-	CAWSVIGIGNSPLHF
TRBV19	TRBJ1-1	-	CASSIGHPLEAFF
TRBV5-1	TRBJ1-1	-	CASSLNRDSEAFF